The T cell receptor beta chain described here comes from a study of monozygotic twins with inflammatory bowel disease. As to this clonotype: Antigen unknown.

Study-wide points: No difference was seen in repertoire similarity between concordant and discordant twins, possibly from limited power.

TCRdb reprocessed the 5' RACE reads and keeps a single row for each CDR3 protein, giving no DNA. Its listing shows 170,000 or so distinct CDR3 sequences. Germline CDR1 SGHTA, CDR2 FQGTGA. The CDR3 runs to 15 residues. Sample: blood. The rearrangement uses TRBV7-3 and TRBJ1-6; TCRdb's D call, TRBD1, is unchecked because there is no DNA. The source is a human donor with ulcerative colitis or Crohn's disease, or a healthy co-twin of an affected twin (not recorded which). The CDR3 region is CASSSNPGPNSPLHF.